The rows below give T cell receptor beta chains drawn from one sample of a study of graft-versus-host responses after intestinal transplantation. These receptors have no known antigen. Clones were read by immunoSEQ multiplex PCR, and TCRdb kept only the in-frame ones, dropping some. The table records more than 90,000 clones, approximately 95% of them present only once. Sequenced material: unstimulated CD8+ T cells sorted from spleen or lymph node cells, taken before intestinal transplant. The receptor source for this set is a human donor who received an intestinal transplant. Both conserved end residues are part of each CDR3. A D gene is named only where the DNA matches it firmly. Clone size is stated in some rows and not others, as once, few, many or a class when expanded.

v_gene: TRBV2; d_gene: TRBD2; j_gene: TRBJ2-7; abundance: few; CDR3aa: CAGGTSGVFHEQYF; CDR3nt: TGTGCGGGCGGGACTAGCGGGGTATTCCACGAGCAGTACTTC
v_gene: TRBV6-1; d_gene: TRBD1; j_gene: TRBJ1-2; abundance: .; CDR3aa: CASSEVGQGASGYTF; CDR3nt: TGTGCCAGCAGTGAAGTCGGGCAGGGGGCGTCAGGCTACACCTTC
v_gene: TRBV27; d_gene: .; j_gene: TRBJ1-1; abundance: .; CDR3aa: CASRSRRPEAFF; CDR3nt: TGTGCCAGCAGGTCGAGGCGGCCTGAAGCTTTCTTT
v_gene: TRBV5-1; d_gene: TRBD2; j_gene: TRBJ2-7; abundance: .; CDR3aa: CASSLGTSGRYEQYF; CDR3nt: TGCGCCAGCAGCTTGGGGACTAGCGGCCGCTACGAGCAGTACTTC
v_gene: TRBV6-6; d_gene: TRBD2; j_gene: TRBJ2-1; abundance: .; CDR3aa: CASGTSGGYNEQFF; CDR3nt: TGTGCCAGCGGGACTAGCGGGGGGTACAATGAGCAGTTCTTC
v_gene: TRBV7-8; d_gene: .; j_gene: TRBJ2-5; abundance: .; CDR3aa: CASSLVVTYSGETQYF; CDR3nt: TGTGCCAGCAGCTTAGTGGTGACCTACTCCGGGGAGACCCAGTACTTC
v_gene: TRBV11-3; d_gene: .; j_gene: TRBJ2-7; abundance: .; CDR3aa: CASSPLTATYEQYF; CDR3nt: TGTGCCAGCAGCCCGTTGACAGCAACCTACGAGCAGTACTTC
v_gene: TRBV9; d_gene: TRBD2; j_gene: TRBJ2-1; abundance: .; CDR3aa: CASSVGGGAYNEQFF; CDR3nt: TGTGCCAGCAGCGTAGGCGGGGGGGCGTACAATGAGCAGTTCTTC
v_gene: TRBV9; d_gene: TRBD2; j_gene: TRBJ2-1; abundance: .; CDR3aa: CASSVAIGGGSFF; CDR3nt: TGTGCCAGCAGCGTAGCTATAGGCGGGGGGTCGTTCTTC
v_gene: TRBV9; d_gene: TRBD1; j_gene: TRBJ2-1; abundance: .; CDR3aa: CASSARTGQGSNNEQFF; CDR3nt: TGTGCCAGCAGCGCAAGAACGGGACAGGGGTCAAACAATGAGCAGTTCTTC
v_gene: TRBV12-5; d_gene: TRBD1; j_gene: TRBJ2-3; abundance: once; CDR3aa: CASGTSTGLDTQYF; CDR3nt: TGTGCTAGTGGTACCTCGACAGGGCTAGATACGCAGTATTTT
v_gene: TRBV1; d_gene: .; j_gene: TRBJ2-7; abundance: .; CDR3aa: CTSRIAGPSYEQYF; CDR3nt: TGCACCAGCAGGATAGCGGGTCCCTCCTACGAGCAGTACTTC
v_gene: TRBV12-5; d_gene: .; j_gene: TRBJ2-4; abundance: .; CDR3aa: CASGGGWEDHTKNIQYF; CDR3nt: TGTGCTAGTGGTGGGGGATGGGAGGACCATACCAAAAACATTCAGTACTTC
v_gene: TRBV19; d_gene: .; j_gene: TRBJ1-1; abundance: few; CDR3aa: CASSDTNTEAFF; CDR3nt: TGTGCCAGTAGTGACACGAACACTGAAGCTTTCTTT
v_gene: TRBV27; d_gene: TRBD2; j_gene: TRBJ2-6; abundance: .; CDR3aa: CASTGTSVLSGANVLTF; CDR3nt: TGTGCCAGCACCGGGACTAGCGTCCTCTCTGGGGCCAACGTCCTGACTTTC
v_gene: TRBV12-5; d_gene: .; j_gene: TRBJ1-1; abundance: .; CDR3aa: CASDPTGNTEAFF; CDR3nt: TGTGCTAGTGACCCGACAGGGAACACTGAAGCTTTCTTT
v_gene: TRBV6-1; d_gene: .; j_gene: TRBJ2-2; abundance: once; CDR3aa: CASSRGMGTGELFF; CDR3nt: TGTGCCAGCAGTAGAGGGATGGGAACCGGGGAGCTGTTTTTT
v_gene: TRBV7-9; d_gene: TRBD1; j_gene: TRBJ2-7; abundance: .; CDR3aa: CASSSNSGTVFYEQYF; CDR3nt: TGTGCCAGCAGCTCCAACTCCGGGACAGTGTTCTACGAGCAGTACTTC
v_gene: TRBV30; d_gene: .; j_gene: TRBJ2-7; abundance: once; CDR3aa: CAWSVYQGYEQYF; CDR3nt: TGTGCCTGGAGTGTATATCAGGGCTACGAGCAGTACTTC
v_gene: TRBV6-5; d_gene: .; j_gene: TRBJ1-1; abundance: .; CDR3aa: CASSYSGIGGTEAFF; CDR3nt: TGTGCCAGCAGTTACTCAGGGATCGGCGGGACTGAAGCTTTCTTT
v_gene: TRBV7-9; d_gene: TRBD1; j_gene: TRBJ2-1; abundance: .; CDR3aa: CASSRGTGDYNEQFF; CDR3nt: TGTGCCAGCAGCCGCGGGACAGGGGACTACAATGAGCAGTTCTTC
v_gene: TRBV15; d_gene: .; j_gene: TRBJ1-4; abundance: .; CDR3aa: CATSSSMWQGNEKLFF; CDR3nt: TGTGCCACCAGCAGCTCAATGTGGCAGGGTAATGAAAAACTGTTTTTT
v_gene: TRBV6-5; d_gene: .; j_gene: TRBJ2-7; abundance: once; CDR3aa: CASSYNPQVAYEQYF; CDR3nt: TGTGCCAGCAGTTACAATCCTCAGGTGGCCTACGAGCAGTACTTC
v_gene: TRBV6-6; d_gene: .; j_gene: TRBJ1-1; abundance: .; CDR3aa: CASSYREGLNTEAFF; CDR3nt: TGTGCCAGCAGTTACCGGGAGGGTTTGAACACTGAAGCTTTCTTT
v_gene: TRBV27; d_gene: .; j_gene: TRBJ2-3; abundance: .; CDR3aa: CASSFLRGVGDTQYF; CDR3nt: TGTGCCAGCAGTTTTTTGCGGGGAGTAGGAGATACGCAGTATTTT
v_gene: TRBV27; d_gene: .; j_gene: TRBJ2-7; abundance: .; CDR3aa: CASSSLSYEQYF; CDR3nt: TGTGCCAGCAGTTCCCTTTCCTACGAGCAGTACTTC
v_gene: TRBV27; d_gene: .; j_gene: TRBJ1-3; abundance: few; CDR3aa: CASRSRESGNTIYF; CDR3nt: TGTGCCAGCAGGTCTCGGGAGTCTGGAAACACCATATATTTT
v_gene: TRBV5-4; d_gene: .; j_gene: TRBJ2-1; abundance: .; CDR3aa: CASSRPGEQFF; CDR3nt: TGTGCCAGCAGCCGCCCCGGTGAGCAGTTCTTC
v_gene: TRBV19; d_gene: TRBD2; j_gene: TRBJ2-1; abundance: .; CDR3aa: CASSVSGRGNNEQFF; CDR3nt: TGTGCCAGTAGTGTCAGCGGGAGGGGGAACAATGAGCAGTTCTTC
v_gene: TRBV9; d_gene: .; j_gene: TRBJ2-1; abundance: few; CDR3aa: CASSAGTNYNEQFF; CDR3nt: TGTGCCAGCAGCGCCGGGACAAACTACAATGAGCAGTTCTTC
v_gene: TRBV30; d_gene: .; j_gene: TRBJ1-1; abundance: .; CDR3aa: CAWGNTGTAFF; CDR3nt: TGTGCCTGGGGGAACACAGGGACAGCTTTCTTT
v_gene: TRBV4-3; d_gene: .; j_gene: TRBJ1-5; abundance: few; CDR3aa: CASSQGTGYNQPQHF; CDR3nt: TGCGCCAGCAGCCAAGGAACAGGGTACAATCAGCCCCAGCATTTT
v_gene: TRBV4-1; d_gene: .; j_gene: TRBJ1-5; abundance: .; CDR3aa: CASSQEPTNQPQHF; CDR3nt: TGCGCCAGCAGCCAAGAGCCTACTAATCAGCCCCAGCATTTT
v_gene: TRBV6-5; d_gene: .; j_gene: TRBJ2-5; abundance: .; CDR3aa: CASSKNPQGGTQYF; CDR3nt: TGTGCCAGCAGTAAAAACCCCCAGGGGGGGACCCAGTACTTC
v_gene: TRBV7-9; d_gene: .; j_gene: TRBJ2-1; abundance: .; CDR3aa: CASSLIPQGDEQFF; CDR3nt: TGTGCCAGCAGCTTAATCCCCCAAGGGGATGAGCAGTTCTTC
v_gene: TRBV5-1; d_gene: .; j_gene: TRBJ2-7; abundance: .; CDR3aa: CASSSGSSYEQYF; CDR3nt: TGCGCCAGCAGTTCCGGGAGCTCCTACGAGCAGTACTTC
v_gene: TRBV4-1; d_gene: TRBD1; j_gene: TRBJ1-2; abundance: .; CDR3aa: CASSLGTESNYGYTF; CDR3nt: TGCGCCAGCAGCCTCGGGACAGAGTCTAACTATGGCTACACCTTC
v_gene: TRBV14; d_gene: TRBD1; j_gene: TRBJ2-7; abundance: .; CDR3aa: CASSALGQTYEQYF; CDR3nt: TGTGCCAGCTCGGCGCTGGGACAGACCTACGAGCAGTACTTC
v_gene: TRBV13; d_gene: .; j_gene: TRBJ1-4; abundance: .; CDR3aa: CASSLGGNTANEKLFF; CDR3nt: TGTGCCAGCAGTCTGGGGGGTAACACCGCTAATGAAAAACTGTTTTTT
v_gene: TRBV27; d_gene: TRBD2; j_gene: TRBJ2-1; abundance: .; CDR3aa: CASSPQAGAMNEQFF; CDR3nt: TGTGCCAGCAGTCCGCAAGCGGGAGCTATGAATGAGCAGTTCTTC
v_gene: TRBV27; d_gene: TRBD2; j_gene: TRBJ2-7; abundance: .; CDR3aa: CASSLSGMYEQYF; CDR3nt: TGTGCCAGCAGTTTAAGCGGGATGTACGAGCAGTACTTC
v_gene: TRBV5-1; d_gene: TRBD2; j_gene: TRBJ2-3; abundance: few; CDR3aa: CASTAGRDYDTDTQYF; CDR3nt: TGCGCCAGCACCGCCGGCCGGGACTACGACACAGATACGCAGTATTTT
v_gene: TRBV30; d_gene: TRBD2; j_gene: TRBJ2-1; abundance: once; CDR3aa: CAWSTIAGGYEQFF; CDR3nt: TGTGCCTGGAGTACGATAGCGGGAGGTTATGAGCAGTTCTTC
v_gene: TRBV13; d_gene: .; j_gene: TRBJ1-1; abundance: .; CDR3aa: CASSLGQDTEAFF; CDR3nt: TGTGCCAGCAGCTTAGGACAGGACACTGAAGCTTTCTTT
v_gene: TRBV4-1; d_gene: .; j_gene: TRBJ1-1; abundance: few; CDR3aa: CASSQRGNTEAFF; CDR3nt: TGCGCCAGCAGCCAAAGGGGGAACACTGAAGCTTTCTTT
v_gene: TRBV4-3; d_gene: TRBD2; j_gene: TRBJ2-4; abundance: .; CDR3aa: CASSQDIWIAGGMAKNIQYF; CDR3nt: TGCGCCAGCAGCCAAGATATCTGGATAGCGGGGGGGATGGCCAAAAACATTCAGTACTTC
v_gene: TRBV5-1; d_gene: TRBD1; j_gene: TRBJ1-1; abundance: .; CDR3aa: CASSLNGQDTEAFF; CDR3nt: TGCGCCAGCAGCCTAAACGGACAGGACACTGAAGCTTTCTTT
v_gene: TRBV4-1; d_gene: .; j_gene: TRBJ1-3; abundance: .; CDR3aa: CASSQATHGNTIYF; CDR3nt: TGCGCCAGCAGCCAAGCCACACACGGAAACACCATATATTTT
v_gene: TRBV4-2; d_gene: TRBD2; j_gene: TRBJ2-3; abundance: once; CDR3aa: CASSQELGTSRTDTQYF; CDR3nt: TGTGCCAGCAGCCAAGAGTTGGGGACTAGCAGGACAGATACGCAGTATTTT
v_gene: TRBV7-3; d_gene: TRBD1; j_gene: TRBJ2-7; abundance: .; CDR3aa: CASSPTGLGEQYF; CDR3nt: TGTGCCAGCAGCCCGACAGGGCTTGGCGAGCAGTACTTC
v_gene: TRBV18; d_gene: TRBD1; j_gene: TRBJ2-4; abundance: once; CDR3aa: CASSPGQGASKNIQYF; CDR3nt: TGTGCCAGCTCACCCGGACAGGGGGCTTCCAAAAACATTCAGTACTTC
v_gene: TRBV6-8; d_gene: TRBD1; j_gene: TRBJ1-5; abundance: few; CDR3aa: CASSPGTGVRMAQHF; CDR3nt: TGTGCCAGCAGCCCCGGGACAGGGGTAAGGATGGCCCAGCATTTT
v_gene: TRBV25-1; d_gene: .; j_gene: TRBJ2-3; abundance: .; CDR3aa: CASSELGGRDPDTQYF; CDR3nt: TGTGCCAGCAGTGAACTCGGGGGGCGAGACCCAGATACGCAGTATTTT